The 21 T cell receptor beta chains below were found in one sample sequenced in a study of beta chain features in type 1 diabetes. Study-level results: Researchers report that Type 1 diabetes patients had moderately but significantly shorter TCRB CDR3s across all four CD4+ subsets.

Every isolated RNA sample was fully reverse transcribed, so sequencing captured expressed TCRB transcripts. TCRdb's table, derived via immunoSEQ multiplex PCR, lists solely in-frame clones and lacks some. The sample contains some 350,000 clones, roughly 12% of which appear only once. The antigens these receptors bind are not known. Sequencing was done on a sample of naive CD4+ T cells from blood. These receptor sequences come from a woman between 18 and 29 years old with type 1 diabetes.

Concerning this clone: Other DNA sequences in the sample encode the same CDR3. The chain links TRBV30 to TRBJ2-1; D not resolved. This CDR3 comprises 11 residues. Per germline, CDR1 GTSNPN and CDR2 SVGIG (reference sequence). Trimming took off 2 bases at V and 3 bases at J, with 2 bases between the two ends. Written as DNA, the CDR3 is TGTGCCTGGAGTCTCTACAATGAGCAGTTCTTC. Its translation is CAWSLYNEQFF.

This clone was detected a few times. This chain connects TRBV19 to TRBJ1-5, with 9 bases lining up with TRBD1. CDR1 and CDR2 from the germline V gene are LNHDA and SQIVND (reference sequence). CDR3 length: 16 residues. The junction had 16 bases not matched to a gene; V was cut back by 7 bases and J by 9 bases. CDR3 region: CASTDGTGTGGWPQHF. CDR3 nucleotides: TGTGCCAGTACTGACGGGACAGGGACTGGGGGGTGGCCCCAGCATTTT.

V is TRBV27 and J is TRBJ2-1, with 7 bases fitting TRBD2. V lost 3 bases and J lost 6; bases outside the gene matches: 2. Germline assignment: CDR1 MNHEY and CDR2 SMNVEV (reference sequence). The CDR3 has 13 amino acids. The CDR3 nucleotides read TGTGCCAGCAGTTTGGAGCGGGGCAATGAGCAGTTCTTC. It encodes CASSLERGNEQFF.

This clone was seen a few times. This chain uses TRBV18 with TRBJ2-5; tentative D call: TRBD1 (6 bases). With 3 bases removed from V and 3 bases from J, the gap between germline ends came to 8 bases. The CDR3 loop spans 13 amino acids. Germline values: CDR1 KGHSH, CDR2 LQKENI. This CDR3 is CASSPWTEETQYF. CDR3 nucleotide sequence: TGTGCCAGCTCACCGTGGACAGAAGAGACCCAGTACTTC.

The V and J genes are TRBV27 and TRBJ2-7, with 7 bases that match TRBD1. CDR3 length equals 17 residues. Trimming took 0 bases from V and 3 from J; bases not matched to a gene: 11. Germline values: CDR1 MNHEY, CDR2 SMNVEV (reference sequence). Here the CDR3 reads CASSLSRTGEGNYEQYF. Written as DNA, the CDR3 is TGTGCCAGCAGTTTATCGCGAACAGGGGAAGGCAACTACGAGCAGTACTTC.

This clone was seen repeatedly, ten times or more. The chain is built from TRBV29-1 and TRBJ2-7; D unclear. This CDR3 has 12 residues. From germline, CDR1 is SQVTM and CDR2 ANQGSEA. Trimming stripped 4 bases from V and 3 bases from J, with 10 bases between. The CDR3 region is CSVASLGYEQYV. The DNA of the CDR3 is TGCAGCGTTGCATCGTTGGGCTACGAGCAGTACGTC.

Regarding this clone: Other DNA sequences from this sample encode an identical CDR3 as well. The V call is TRBV18, the J call TRBJ1-2, with D possibly matching TRBD1 (5 bases). The CDR3 is made up of 13 amino acids. The germline CDR1 and CDR2 sequences are KGHSH and LQKENI. V lost 3 bases and J 0 bases, leaving 5 bases between the germline ends. The CDR3 sequence: CASSPDTNYGYTF. CDR3 nucleotides: TGTGCCAGCTCACCGGACACTAACTATGGCTACACCTTC.

This clone showed up just a few times. The chain is built from TRBV11-2 and TRBJ2-1, with 9 bases fitting TRBD1. There are 13 residues in the CDR3. V lost 3 bases, J lost 7 bases, and 1 base stayed unmatched. The germline V gene encodes CDR1 SGHAT and CDR2 FQNNGV. In nucleotides, the CDR3 is TGTGCCAGCAGCTTCGACAGGGGGAATGAGCAGTTCTTC. Its protein product is CASSFDRGNEQFF.

This clone appeared a few times. The chain couples TRBV7-3 to TRBJ2-3; maybe TRBD2 (6 bases). This CDR3 region has 13 residues. The germline gives CDR1 SGHTA, CDR2 FQGTGA. Trimming stripped 3 bases from V and 6 bases from J, with 10 bases between. The CDR3 sequence: CASSLGGWDTQYF. Written as DNA, the CDR3 is TGTGCCAGCAGCTTGGGAGGCTGGGATACGCAGTATTTT.

In DNA form, the CDR3 reads TGTGCCTGGAGTGGACGGGACAGGGTACTAGTAGCCCAGCATTTT. Translating gives CAWSGRDRVLVAQHF. This sequence joins TRBV30 and TRBJ1-5; 9 nucleotides match TRBD1. Trimming took 1 base from V and 11 from J; bases not matched to a gene: 12. The CDR3 length is 15 residues. Per the germline V gene, CDR1 is GTSNPN and CDR2 is SVGIG (reference sequence).

This chain uses TRBV10-3 with TRBJ2-1; D unresolved. CDR3 length equals 14 residues. Germline values: CDR1 ENHRY, CDR2 SYGVKD. V lost 3 bases, J lost 5 bases, and 11 bases lay in between. The CDR3 reads CAISDWVDNNEQFF. The CDR3 DNA follows: TGTGCCATCAGTGACTGGGTCGACAACAATGAGCAGTTCTTC.

This clone was found a few times. The rearrangement uses TRBV11-2 and TRBJ2-3; 7 positions agree with TRBD2. The CDR3 runs to 17 residues. Germline trimming cut 5 bases from V and 1 base from J; bases unmatched to any gene: 12. The germline V gene encodes CDR1 SGHAT and CDR2 FQNNGV. The CDR3 protein is CASSAPTSILRTDTQYF. In nucleotides, the CDR3 is TGTGCCAGCAGCGCCCCGACTAGCATACTTCGCACAGATACGCAGTATTTT.

There are a few counts of this clone. This chain uses TRBV2 with TRBJ2-6; TRBD2 aligns across 8 bases. From germline, CDR1 is SNHLY and CDR2 FYNNEI. V trimming: 4 bases; J trimming: 3 bases; junction bases outside the gene matches: 2. The CDR3 consists of 15 residues. CDR3 in amino acids: CASSAGGGGANVLTF. The DNA of the CDR3 is TGTGCCAGCAGTGCGGGAGGGGGTGGGGCCAACGTCCTGACTTTC.

This clone was found a few times. The rearrangement uses TRBV7-9 and TRBJ2-1, with TRBD1 identical over 7 bases. This CDR3 is 16 amino acids long. Germline lookup yields CDR1 SEHNR and CDR2 FQNEAQ (reference sequence). With 2 bases clipped from V and 7 bases from J, the junction kept 11 bases outside the gene matches. This chain's CDR3 is CASSLRRAGGMNEQFF. The CDR3 nucleotides are TGTGCCAGCAGCTTAAGGCGGGCAGGGGGTATGAATGAGCAGTTCTTC. Supplemented by reference TRBV7-9 and TRBJ2-1, the full variable domain reads DTGVSQNPRHKITKRGQNVTFRCDPISEHNRLYWYRQTLGQGPEFLTYFQNEAQLEKSRLLSDRFSAERPKGSFSTLEIQRTEQGDSAMYLCASSLRRAGGMNEQFFGPGTRLTVL.

This clone was detected only a few times. The chain links TRBV6-5 to TRBJ1-2; TRBD1 matches 7 bases. Germline CDR1 is MNHEY and CDR2 is SVGAGI. The CDR3 covers 15 residues. Germline trimming cut 2 bases from V and 5 bases from J; bases unmatched to any gene: 8. CDR3 loop: CASSYLPGTVYGYTF. The CDR3 DNA reads as TGTGCCAGCAGTTACCTACCCGGGACAGTTTATGGCTACACCTTC.

This clone has a handful of counts. The identical CDR3 is also encoded by other nucleotide sequences in the sample. CDR3 sequence (DNA): TGTGCCTGGAGTGTCCGTGGAAACACCATATATTTT. As protein: CAWSVRGNTIYF. The chain joins TRBV30 to TRBJ1-3, with no clear D. Trimming stripped 0 bases from V and 3 bases from J, with 3 bases between. Germline CDR1 is GTSNPN and CDR2 is SVGIG (reference sequence). This CDR3 is 12 amino acids long.

The chain uses TRBV18 and TRBJ1-1; D is unclear. V was clipped by 0 bases and J by 7 bases, with 9 bases between them. The CDR3 has 13 amino acids. Germline V lookup: CDR1 KGHSH, CDR2 LQKENI. The CDR3 spells CASSPPNAGEAFF. The CDR3 DNA reads as TGTGCCAGCTCACCACCCAATGCGGGTGAAGCTTTCTTT.

Only a few counts were recorded for this clone. The J gene is TRBJ2-5, the V gene TRBV7-2, with D possibly TRBD2 on 5 matching bases. This CDR3 region has 15 residues. CDR1 and CDR2 (germline): SGHTA, FQGNSA. V lost 0 bases and J 5 bases, leaving 13 bases between the germline ends. In nucleotides, the CDR3 is TGTGCCAGCAGCTTAGCGCTAGGAGTAGCGGAGACCCAGTACTTC. It translates to CASSLALGVAETQYF.

This clone has a handful of counts. This chain links TRBV6-5 with TRBJ1-2, with 7 bases matching TRBD1. V was clipped by 4 bases and J by 4 bases; unmatched bases: 6. The CDR3 is 14 residues long. Germline loops: CDR1 MNHEY, CDR2 SVGAGI. In DNA, the CDR3 is TGTGCCAGCAGTTCGACAGGGCAAACCTATGGCTACACCTTC. Amino acids: CASSSTGQTYGYTF.

The genes are TRBV6-5 and TRBJ2-1, with D perhaps TRBD2 (5 bases). The CDR3 has 16 amino acids. Deletions cut 2 bases from V and 0 bases from J, with 11 bases between. Germline V gives CDR1 MNHEY, CDR2 SVGAGI. This CDR3 reads CASSYEAGSSYNEQFF. The CDR3, as DNA: TGTGCCAGCAGTTACGAGGCGGGTTCCTCCTACAATGAGCAGTTCTTC.

This clone was detected only a few times. The chain links TRBV7-9 to TRBJ2-2; 8 nucleotides match TRBD2. Per the germline V gene, CDR1 is SEHNR and CDR2 is FQNEAQ (reference sequence). V gave up 10 bases and J gave up 13 bases; unmatched junction bases: 11. The CDR3 extends over 12 amino acids. DNA for the CDR3: TGTGCCACCACGGCGGGGGGCGAAGGGCTGTTTTTT. Translating gives CATTAGGEGLFF.